These 11 T cell receptor beta chains share one sample of origin, sequenced in a study of T cell responses to AZD1222 COVID-19 vaccine. The method was immunoSEQ multiplex PCR; TCRdb's version includes in-frame clones alone and lacks a portion of them. This sample carries about 140,000 clones, 80% to 90% of them seen once, and the ten largest clones take less than 7%. The sequences come from peripheral blood, collected on day 0 of AZD1222 vaccination. These receptors were taken from an adult in good health.

The chain joins TRBV9 to TRBJ1-1; the D gene is possibly TRBD1 (5 bases). The CDR3 is 14 amino acids. The germline V and J ends were trimmed by 3 bases and 2 bases, with 11 bases remaining between them. The germline CDR1 and CDR2 sequences are SGDLS and YYNGEE. Here the CDR3 DNA reads TGTGCCAGCAGCGGTCAGGGTGCTAACACTGAAGCTTTCTTT. Residues: CASSGQGANTEAFF.

CDR3 sequence reads: CSAADRHEAFF. The CDR3 DNA sequence: TGCAGTGCTGCGGACAGGCACGAAGCTTTCTTT. The V call is TRBV20-1, the J call TRBJ1-1, with TRBD1 matching over 7 bases. The CDR3 loop spans 11 amino acids. CDR1 and CDR2 from the germline V gene are DFQATT and SNEGSKA (reference sequence). V dropped 5 bases and J dropped 8; count of bases not matched to a gene: 5.

The CDR3 DNA follows: TGTGCCAGCAGTCGTATGACAGGGCCTGGAAACACCATATATTTT. Its protein product is CASSRMTGPGNTIYF. The chain is built from TRBV6-5 and TRBJ1-3, with 7 bases that match TRBD1. The V gene end was trimmed by 5 bases and the J gene end by 2 bases; junction bases not matched to a gene: 6. Germline-derived CDR1 and CDR2 are MNHEY and SVGAGI. This CDR3 region has 15 residues.

The chain couples TRBV9 to TRBJ2-1; TRBD2 matches 14 bases. The CDR3 is made up of 20 amino acids. CDR1 is SGDLS, CDR2 YYNGEE, per germline. Germline trimming cut 0 bases from V and 2 bases from J; bases unmatched to any gene: 10. The CDR3 loop reads CASSVEGGLAGAYTYNEQFF. The CDR3 DNA reads TGTGCCAGCAGCGTAGAAGGGGGACTAGCGGGAGCTTATACCTACAATGAGCAGTTCTTC.

The chain carries TRBV15 and TRBJ2-3; no definite D call. This CDR3 spans 14 amino acids. Germline loops: CDR1 LNHNV, CDR2 YYDKDF (reference sequence). V was cut by 3 bases and J by 1 base, with 8 bases left in between. For the CDR3, the DNA is TGTGCCACCAGCAGGGGTCTACGCACAGATACGCAGTATTTT. Encoded protein: CATSRGLRTDTQYF.

The chain joins TRBV5-4 to TRBJ2-7; TRBD1 matches at 9 bases. Germline V gene data show CDR1 as SGHNT and CDR2 as YYREEE (reference sequence). V shed 4 bases, J shed 6 bases, and the junction held 5 bases outside the gene matches. The CDR3 has 13 residues. CDR3 in amino acids: CASSTDRGGEQYF. CDR3 sequence (DNA): TGTGCCAGCAGCACGGACAGGGGAGGCGAGCAGTACTTC.

The chain links TRBV28 to TRBJ1-2; perhaps TRBD1 as D (6 bases). Germline CDR1 and CDR2: MDHEN and SYDVKM. V dropped 4 bases and J dropped 6 bases, with 9 bases sitting between them. This CDR3 comprises 12 residues. This CDR3 is CASSSGQNGYTF. The CDR3 bases are TGTGCCAGCAGTTCAGGACAGAATGGCTACACCTTC.

CDR3 in amino acids: CSVVLSGEQYF. CDR3 in DNA: TGCAGCGTTGTACTCTCGGGTGAGCAGTACTTC. The genes are TRBV29-1 and TRBJ2-7; D is unclear. V was pared by 4 bases and J by 7 bases, with 11 bases between. Per the germline V gene, CDR1 is SQVTM and CDR2 is ANQGSEA. This CDR3 comprises 11 residues.

The V and J genes are TRBV7-9 and TRBJ1-5, with a possible D match to TRBD1 (6 bases). The CDR3 length is 14 residues. Germline V gene lookup returns CDR1 SEHNR and CDR2 FQNEAQ (reference sequence). Trimming shortened V by 5 bases and J by 4 bases, and 12 bases separated the two germline ends. CDR3 sequence: CASSEGHPNQPQHF. The DNA for the CDR3 is TGTGCCAGCAGCGAGGGACACCCAAATCAGCCCCAGCATTTT.

This chain links TRBV4-3 with TRBJ2-5; 10 bases map to TRBD2. The CDR3 is 15 residues long. Per the germline V gene, CDR1 is LGHNA and CDR2 is YSLEER. V lost 3 bases, J lost 3 bases, and 4 bases stayed unmatched. CDR3 nucleotides: TGCGCCAGCAGCCAGGGGACTAGCGTAGAAGAGACCCAGTACTTC. Its protein is CASSQGTSVEETQYF.

The rearrangement joins TRBV19 to TRBJ2-3; 9 nucleotides align to TRBD2. The CDR3 length is 16 residues. The trim removed 6 bases at V and 5 bases at J, leaving 12 bases unmatched. The germline V gene has CDR1 LNHDA and CDR2 SQIVND (reference sequence). CDR3 protein: CASRATSGYWEDTQYF. The CDR3, as DNA: TGTGCCAGTAGGGCGACTAGCGGTTACTGGGAAGATACGCAGTATTTT.